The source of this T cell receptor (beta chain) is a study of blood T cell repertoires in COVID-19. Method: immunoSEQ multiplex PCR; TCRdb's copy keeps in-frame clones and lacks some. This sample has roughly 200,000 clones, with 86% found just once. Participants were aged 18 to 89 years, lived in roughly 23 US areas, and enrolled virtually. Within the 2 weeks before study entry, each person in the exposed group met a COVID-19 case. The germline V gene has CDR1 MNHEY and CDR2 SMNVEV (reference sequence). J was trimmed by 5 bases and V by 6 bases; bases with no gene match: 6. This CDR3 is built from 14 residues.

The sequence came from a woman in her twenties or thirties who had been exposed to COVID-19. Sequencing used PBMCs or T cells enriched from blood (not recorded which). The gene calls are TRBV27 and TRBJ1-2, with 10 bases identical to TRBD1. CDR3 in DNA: TGTGCCAGCAGGACAGGGGGCAGAGATTATGGCTACACCTTC. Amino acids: CASRTGGRDYGYTF.